This T cell receptor beta chain was identified during a study of cytomegalovirus exposure and HLA in healthy donors. PCR amplification relied on 60 Vbeta primers (plus 13 Jbeta primers). TCRdb's copy holds only in-frame clones and misses some; the assay was immunoSEQ multiplex PCR. The repertoire holds over 130,000 clones, with 78% as singletons. The source is a woman in her forties in good health and CMV-seropositive. The sample comprised PBMCs.

The DNA for the CDR3 is TGTGCCAGTAGCAGGACTAGCGGGTTTTCCTACAATGAGCAGTTCTTC. Residues: CASSRTSGFSYNEQFF. The rearrangement links TRBV19 to TRBJ2-1; 11 positions agree with TRBD2. CDR3 length equals 16 residues. Per germline, CDR1 LNHDA and CDR2 SQIVND (reference sequence). The V and J ends lost 6 bases and 1 base, in that order; junction bases with no gene match: 5. Full variable domain (missing parts from reference TRBV19 and TRBJ2-1): DGGITQSPKYLFRKEGQNVTLSCEQNLNHDAMYWYRQDPGQGLRLIYYSQIVNDFQKGDIAEGYSVSREKKESFPLTVTSAQKNPTAFYLCASSRTSGFSYNEQFFGPGTRLTVL.